Listed here are 21 T cell receptor beta chains from one sample, sequenced in a study of cytomegalovirus exposure and HLA in healthy donors. With 60 Vbeta and 13 Jbeta primers, the PCR was carried out. The protocol was immunoSEQ multiplex PCR, while the TCRdb copy is restricted to in-frame clones and leaves out a portion. Its clone listing holds some 110,000 clones. Material for sequencing was PBMCs. Receptors originate from a man aged 40-49 years in good health and CMV-seropositive.

The gene calls are TRBV28 and TRBJ1-4; D remains ambiguous. From germline, CDR1 is MDHEN and CDR2 SYDVKM. With 6 bases removed from V and 5 bases from J, the gap between germline ends came to 19 bases. CDR3 size: 16 residues. The CDR3 sequence: CASRPYEFPLNEKLFF. The CDR3 coding sequence is TGTGCCAGCAGGCCATACGAGTTTCCTCTCAATGAAAAACTGTTTTTT.

The rearrangement joins TRBV2 to TRBJ2-1; D is perhaps TRBD2 (6 bases). The CDR3 contains 15 residues. V lost 2 bases to trimming and J lost 1 base, with 9 bases between them. Germline V gene sequence: CDR1 SNHLY, CDR2 FYNNEI. CDR3 sequence (DNA): TGTGCCAGCAGTGAACGTAGCGGATCCTACAATGAGCAGTTCTTC. Translation gives CASSERSGSYNEQFF.

The rearrangement links TRBV7-9 to TRBJ2-1; D gene uncertain. Per germline, CDR1 SEHNR and CDR2 FQNEAQ (reference sequence). The V and J ends lost 3 bases and 2 bases respectively, with 8 bases between them. This CDR3 region has 14 residues. CDR3 sequence reads: CASSFVRAYNEQFF. CDR3 DNA sequence: TGTGCCAGCAGCTTCGTCCGAGCCTACAATGAGCAGTTCTTC. The full variable domain, with the rest looked up from reference TRBV7-9 and TRBJ2-1, is DTGVSQNPRHKITKRGQNVTFRCDPISEHNRLYWYRQTLGQGPEFLTYFQNEAQLEKSRLLSDRFSAERPKGSFSTLEIQRTEQGDSAMYLCASSFVRAYNEQFFGPGTRLTVL.

This chain connects TRBV28 to TRBJ1-5; weak D call: TRBD1 (6 bases). Per the germline V gene, CDR1 is MDHEN and CDR2 is SYDVKM. There are 15 residues in the CDR3. The ends were cut back, 3 bases at V and 4 bases at J, with 13 bases in the middle. This CDR3 reads CASSLQGFKNQPQHF. The CDR3 DNA follows: TGTGCCAGCAGTTTGCAGGGGTTTAAAAATCAGCCCCAGCATTTT.

In nucleotides, the CDR3 is TGTGCCAGCAGTTCACAGGGGGCTTACATTCAGTACTTC. Translation: CASSSQGAYIQYF. The chain links TRBV2 to TRBJ2-4; 9 bases map to TRBD1. Germline V gene data show CDR1 as SNHLY and CDR2 as FYNNEI. CDR3 size: 13 residues. J lost 8 bases, V lost 5 bases, and 4 bases had no gene match. The full variable domain, completed using reference TRBV2 and TRBJ2-4, is EPEVTQTPSHQVTQMGQEVILRCVPISNHLYFYWYRQILGQKVEFLVSFYNNEISEKSEIFDDQFSVERPDGSNFTLKIRSTKLEDSAMYFCASSSQGAYIQYFGAGTRLSVL.

The V and J genes are TRBV27 and TRBJ2-2; D might be TRBD2 (5 bases). The CDR3 is 13 amino acids. Looked up from germline, CDR1 is MNHEY and CDR2 is SMNVEV (reference sequence). The ends were cut back, 6 bases at V and 5 bases at J, with 10 bases in the middle. CDR3 DNA: TGTGCCAGCAGAGGAATAGCGACCGGGGAGCTGTTTTTT. Translated: CASRGIATGELFF.

V is TRBV11-3 and J is TRBJ2-3, with 9 bases that match TRBD2. With 5 bases clipped from V and 0 bases from J, the junction kept 6 bases outside the gene matches. The germline CDR1 and CDR2 sequences are SGHNT and YENEEA. This CDR3 is built from 16 residues. CDR3 sequence reads: CASSPGAGGSTDTQYF. CDR3 bases: TGTGCCAGCAGCCCGGGGGCGGGAGGGAGCACAGATACGCAGTATTTT. The full variable domain, in which reference TRBV11-3 and TRBJ2-3 provide the parts outside the CDR3, is EAGVVQSPRYKIIEKKQPVAFWCNPISGHNTLYWYLQNLGQGPELLIRYENEEAVDDSQLPKDRFSAERLKGVDSTLKIQPAELGDSAVYLCASSPGAGGSTDTQYFGPGTRLTVL.

The rearrangement links TRBV6-5 to TRBJ2-7; perhaps TRBD1 as D (6 bases). CDR1 is MNHEY and CDR2 is SVGAGI in the germline V gene. CDR3 length: 13 residues. Trimming removed 5 bases from V and 5 bases from J, with 13 bases in between. The CDR3 sequence: CASSLTGLDEQYF. For the CDR3, the DNA is TGTGCCAGCAGTCTTACAGGGCTGGACGAGCAGTACTTC.

This chain joins TRBV5-6 and TRBJ2-2; D is possibly TRBD1 (6 bases). Trimming removed 2 bases from V and 4 bases from J, with 9 bases in between. From germline, CDR1 is SGHDT and CDR2 YYEEEE. The CDR3 consists of 14 residues. The CDR3 reads CASSFTGSTGELFF. DNA of the CDR3: TGTGCCAGCAGCTTCACAGGGTCCACCGGGGAGCTGTTTTTT.

CDR3 protein: CASSIWTAPYEQYF. The CDR3 nucleotides are TGTGCCAGTAGTATCTGGACAGCACCCTACGAGCAGTACTTC. This chain joins TRBV19 and TRBJ2-7, with D maybe TRBD1 (6 bases). Germline lookup yields CDR1 LNHDA and CDR2 SQIVND (reference sequence). The CDR3 has 14 residues. V was trimmed by 3 bases and J by 2 bases, leaving 11 bases between them.

The chain is built from TRBV12-1 and TRBJ1-1. TRBV12-1 is tagged as a pseudogene. The CDR3 has 14 amino acids. CDR3 in DNA: TGTGCCAGCAGCTTGCGGGGGAACCACACTGAAGCTTTCTTT. It codes for CASSLRGNHTEAFF.

The chain is built from TRBV5-1 and TRBJ2-7; D might be TRBD1 (6 bases). From germline, CDR1 is SGHRS and CDR2 YFSETQ. Deletions cut 4 bases from V and 2 bases from J, with 13 bases between. The CDR3 consists of 14 residues. The CDR3 reads CASSLGQDPYEQYF. DNA of the CDR3: TGCGCCAGCAGCCTGGGACAAGACCCCTACGAGCAGTACTTC.

The V and J genes are TRBV7-2 and TRBJ1-1, with a weak D call TRBD1 (6 bases). The germline V and J ends were trimmed by 5 bases and 0 bases, with 13 bases remaining between them. The germline gives CDR1 SGHTA, CDR2 FQGNSA. There are 15 residues in the CDR3. The CDR3 coding sequence is TGTGCCAGCAGCCAACAAGGGACACTGAACACTGAAGCTTTCTTT. Translation gives CASSQQGTLNTEAFF.

V gene TRBV7-2 combines with J gene TRBJ2-7; 9 bases map to TRBD1. The CDR3 consists of 15 residues. Per germline, CDR1 SGHTA and CDR2 FQGNSA. The V gene end was trimmed by 6 bases and the J gene end by 3 bases; junction bases not matched to a gene: 9. CDR3: CASRNRDRAIYEQYF. CDR3 nucleotide sequence: TGTGCCAGCAGAAACAGGGACAGGGCGATCTACGAGCAGTACTTC. Filled out from reference TRBV7-2 and TRBJ2-7, the complete variable domain reads GAGVSQSPSNKVTEKGKDVELRCDPISGHTALYWYRQSLGQGLEFLIYFQGNSAPDKSGLPSDRFSAERTGGSVSTLTIQRTQQEDSAVYLCASRNRDRAIYEQYFGPGTRLTVT.

V gene TRBV6-6 combines with J gene TRBJ2-4, with D possibly matching TRBD1 (6 bases). Looked up from germline, CDR1 is MNHNY and CDR2 is SVGAGI (reference sequence). Trimming pared 6 bases from V and 5 bases from J, leaving 17 bases between. The CDR3 sequence is 15 residues long. This CDR3 reads CASSEEKTGQNIQYF. The CDR3 nucleotides read TGTGCCAGCAGCGAAGAGAAGACAGGCCAAAACATTCAGTACTTC.

The chain uses TRBV5-4 and TRBJ1-1; 9 bases match TRBD1. Germline-derived CDR1 and CDR2 are SGHNT and YYREEE (reference sequence). V dropped 6 bases and J dropped 5; count of bases not matched to a gene: 11. This CDR3 comprises 15 residues. This CDR3 reads CASTPLTGGFTEAFF. For the CDR3, the DNA is TGTGCCAGCACGCCCTTGACAGGGGGTTTTACTGAAGCTTTCTTT. Using reference TRBV5-4 and TRBJ1-1 for the parts outside the CDR3, the full variable domain is ETGVTQSPTHLIKTRGQQVTLRCSSQSGHNTVSWYQQALGQGPQFIFQYYREEENGRGNFPPRFSGLQFPNYSSELNVNALELDDSALYLCASTPLTGGFTEAFFGQGTRLTVV.

The chain carries TRBV4-1 and TRBJ2-1; tentatively, D is TRBD1 (5 bases). The germline CDR1 and CDR2 sequences are MGHRA and YSYEKL. This CDR3 comprises 15 residues. The V end lost 0 bases, the J end lost 3 bases, and 9 bases lay between the germline ends. CDR3 sequence reads: CASSQEDTFYNEQFF. CDR3 nucleotides: TGCGCCAGCAGCCAAGAGGACACTTTCTACAATGAGCAGTTCTTC.

The J gene is TRBJ2-7, the V gene TRBV7-2; TRBD2 matches at 8 bases. Germline V gene sequence: CDR1 SGHTA, CDR2 FQGNSA. This CDR3 is built from 15 residues. After removal of 3 bases from V and 3 bases from J, the junction contained 7 bases not matched to a gene. The CDR3 sequence is CASSFLAGGYYEQYF. CDR3 nucleotide sequence: TGTGCCAGCAGCTTTTTGGCGGGAGGCTACTACGAGCAGTACTTC.

V and J are TRBV28 and TRBJ1-1; D is undetermined. The CDR3 length is 14 residues. The germline V and J ends were trimmed by 2 bases and 0 bases, with 7 bases remaining between them. Germline CDR1 and CDR2: MDHEN and SYDVKM. CDR3 sequence (DNA): TGTGCCAGCAGTTTAGAACAGCTGAACACTGAAGCTTTCTTT. Translating it yields CASSLEQLNTEAFF.

V gene TRBV28 combines with J gene TRBJ2-7, with 7 bases identical to TRBD1. The CDR3 totals 14 residues. Germline CDR1 MDHEN, CDR2 SYDVKM. V lost 8 bases and J lost 2; bases outside the gene matches: 9. CDR3 nucleotides: TGTGCCAGCGCAGGGGGTCTATCCCCCTACGAGCAGTACTTC. Its protein is CASAGGLSPYEQYF.

The chain employs TRBV30 and TRBJ1-2, with 7 positions matching TRBD1. The CDR3 runs 14 residues. Germline V gene lookup returns CDR1 GTSNPN and CDR2 SVGIG (reference sequence). The J segment lost 7 bases and the V segment lost 0 bases, leaving 8 bases of the junction unmatched. The CDR3 spells CAWSVTGDFFGYTF. For the CDR3, the DNA is TGTGCCTGGAGTGTAACAGGGGATTTCTTTGGCTACACCTTC.